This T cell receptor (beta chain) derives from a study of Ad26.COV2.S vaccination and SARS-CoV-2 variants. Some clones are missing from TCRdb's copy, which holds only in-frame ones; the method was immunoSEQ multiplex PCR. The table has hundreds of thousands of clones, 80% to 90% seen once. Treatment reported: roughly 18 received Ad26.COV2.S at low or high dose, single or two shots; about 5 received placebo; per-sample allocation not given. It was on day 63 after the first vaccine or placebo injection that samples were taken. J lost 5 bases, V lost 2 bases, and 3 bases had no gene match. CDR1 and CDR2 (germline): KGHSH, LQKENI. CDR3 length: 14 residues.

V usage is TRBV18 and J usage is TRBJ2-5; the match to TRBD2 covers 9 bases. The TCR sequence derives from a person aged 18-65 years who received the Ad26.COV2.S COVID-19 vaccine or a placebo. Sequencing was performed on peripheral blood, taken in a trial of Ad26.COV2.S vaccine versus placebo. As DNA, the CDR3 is TGTGCCAGCTCACCAAGGACTAGCGAGGAGACCCAGTACTTC. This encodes CASSPRTSEETQYF.